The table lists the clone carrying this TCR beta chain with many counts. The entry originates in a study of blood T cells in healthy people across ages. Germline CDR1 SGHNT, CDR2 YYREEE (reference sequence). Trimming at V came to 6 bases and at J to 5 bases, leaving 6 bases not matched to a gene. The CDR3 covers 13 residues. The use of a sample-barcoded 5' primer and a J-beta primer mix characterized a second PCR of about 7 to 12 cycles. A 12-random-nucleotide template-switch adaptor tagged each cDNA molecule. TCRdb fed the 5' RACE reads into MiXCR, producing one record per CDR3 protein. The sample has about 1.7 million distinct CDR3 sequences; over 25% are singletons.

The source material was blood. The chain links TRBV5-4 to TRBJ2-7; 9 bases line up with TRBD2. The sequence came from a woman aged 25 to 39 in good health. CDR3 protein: CASKAGGENEQYF. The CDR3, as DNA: TGTGCCAGCAAAGCGGGAGGCGAAAACGAGCAGTACTTC.